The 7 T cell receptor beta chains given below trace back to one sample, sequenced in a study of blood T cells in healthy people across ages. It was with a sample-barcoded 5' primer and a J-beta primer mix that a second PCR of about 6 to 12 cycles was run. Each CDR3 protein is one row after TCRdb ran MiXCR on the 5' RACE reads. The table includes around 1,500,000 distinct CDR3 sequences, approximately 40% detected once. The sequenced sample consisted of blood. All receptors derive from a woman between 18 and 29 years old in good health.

This CDR3 reads CASSLAGTGDETQYF. CDR3 sequence (DNA): TGCGCCAGCAGCTTGGCGGGGACAGGGGATGAGACCCAGTACTTC. V is TRBV5-1 and J is TRBJ2-7, with TRBD1 matching 10 bases. The J call may be in error: the DNA end matches TRBJ2-5 better. Germline loops: CDR1 SGHRS, CDR2 YFSETQ. The CDR3 length is 15 residues.

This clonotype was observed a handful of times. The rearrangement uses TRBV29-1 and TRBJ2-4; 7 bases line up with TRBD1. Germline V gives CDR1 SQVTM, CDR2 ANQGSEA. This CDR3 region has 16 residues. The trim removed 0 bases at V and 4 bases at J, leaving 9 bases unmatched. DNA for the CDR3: TGCAGCGTTGAAGAAACCGGGACAGATTTTAAAAACATTCAGTACTTC. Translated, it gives CSVEETGTDFKNIQYF.

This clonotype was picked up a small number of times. Written as DNA, the CDR3 is TGTGCCATCAGTGAGTCGTGGGACTCCCAGCGGGAGCAGTTCTTC. Its translation: CAISESWDSQREQFF. This sequence joins TRBV10-3 and TRBJ2-1; TRBD2 might be the D (6 bases). Germline V gene data show CDR1 as ENHRY and CDR2 as SYGVKD. This CDR3 contains 15 residues. V shed 0 bases and J shed 10 bases, with 16 bases lying between them.

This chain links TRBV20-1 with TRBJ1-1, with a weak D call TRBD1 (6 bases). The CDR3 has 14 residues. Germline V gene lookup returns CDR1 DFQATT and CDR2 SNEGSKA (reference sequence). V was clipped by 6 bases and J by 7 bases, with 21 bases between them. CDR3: CSAHLRGTQFEAFF. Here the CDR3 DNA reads TGCAGTGCCCACCTACGGGGGACACAATTTGAAGCTTTCTTT.

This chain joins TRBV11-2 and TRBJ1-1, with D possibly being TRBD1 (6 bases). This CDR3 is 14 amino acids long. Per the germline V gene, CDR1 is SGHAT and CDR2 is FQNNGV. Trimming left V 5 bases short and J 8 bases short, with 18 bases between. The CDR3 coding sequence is TGTGCCAGCAGCCGAACAAGGACAGTACAGGAAGCTTTCTTT. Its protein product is CASSRTRTVQEAFF.

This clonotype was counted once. The CDR3 bases are TGCAGCGCAAACCCAGGGGGCTTGGAGACCCAGTACTTC. Translated: CSANPGGLETQYF. The chain recombines TRBV29-1 with TRBJ2-5; 8 bases align to TRBD1. V was clipped by 7 bases and J by 5 bases; unmatched bases: 9. This CDR3 has 13 residues. Germline CDR1 and CDR2: SQVTM and ANQGSEA.

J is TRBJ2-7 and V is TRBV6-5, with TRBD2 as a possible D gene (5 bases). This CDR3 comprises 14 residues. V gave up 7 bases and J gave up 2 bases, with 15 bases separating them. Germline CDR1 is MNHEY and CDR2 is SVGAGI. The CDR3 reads CASTRLRGTYEQYF. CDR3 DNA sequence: TGTGCCAGCACTCGGCTCCGGGGTACCTACGAGCAGTACTTC.